These T cell receptor beta chains were read from a single sample in a study of cytomegalovirus exposure and HLA in healthy donors. The table came from immunoSEQ multiplex PCR; TCRdb's copy has only in-frame clones and leaves some out. The table records 70,000 to 85,000 clones, around 95% of them present only once. Sequenced input: PBMCs. The receptors shown here come from a woman aged 18 to 35 in good health and CMV-seropositive. Each CDR3 is given with its conserved first and last residue. D genes are given only for firm matches. For some rows the clone size is stated as once, few or many, or as a class when expanded; others skip it.

j_gene,v_gene,abundance,d_gene,CDR3aa,CDR3nt
TRBJ2-7,TRBV9,-,-,CASSVEQGYSYEQYF,TGTGCCAGCAGCGTAGAGCAGGGTTACTCCTACGAGCAGTACTTC
TRBJ2-7,TRBV28,-,TRBD2,CASVAGRPSYEQYF,TGTGCCAGTGTAGCGGGACGGCCTTCCTACGAGCAGTACTTC
TRBJ1-2,TRBV30,-,-,CAWSVSYGYTF,TGTGCCTGGAGTGTCAGCTATGGCTACACCTTC
TRBJ2-5,TRBV7-3,-,TRBD1,CASSDTGGRKETQYF,TGTGCCAGCAGCGATACAGGGGGAAGGAAAGAGACCCAGTACTTC
TRBJ1-4,TRBV5-8,-,TRBD1,CASSQGQKNEKLFF,TGTGCCAGCAGCCAGGGACAGAAGAATGAAAAACTGTTTTTT
TRBJ2-7,TRBV7-2,-,-,CASSPSSYEQYF,TGTGCCAGCAGTCCGTCCTCCTACGAGCAGTACTTC
TRBJ2-5,TRBV30,-,-,CAWSGGGGETQYF,TGTGCCTGGAGTGGGGGAGGCGGGGAGACCCAGTACTTC
TRBJ1-1,TRBV5-1,-,-,CASSRRHPGGLEAFF,TGCGCCAGCAGCCGAAGACATCCGGGGGGGCTGGAAGCTTTCTTT
TRBJ2-1,TRBV5-1,-,TRBD2,CASSLEALAGLAYNEQFF,TGCGCCAGCAGCTTGGAAGCCCTAGCGGGATTAGCGTACAATGAGCAGTTCTTC
TRBJ2-7,TRBV6-6,-,-,CASNNPSTGRGEQYF,TGTGCCAGCAACAACCCATCGACAGGACGGGGCGAGCAGTACTTC
TRBJ2-3,TRBV4-2,-,TRBD1,CASSTRQGVRTDTQYF,TGTGCCAGCAGCACCCGACAGGGGGTGAGAACAGATACGCAGTATTTT
TRBJ1-2,TRBV25-1,-,TRBD1,CASSARDRRNYGYTF,TGTGCCAGCAGCGCTAGGGACAGGAGGAACTATGGCTACACCTTC
TRBJ2-1,TRBV4-3,-,-,CASSQPSSGLLYNEQFF,TGCGCCAGCAGCCAACCTTCGTCGGGACTGTTATACAATGAGCAGTTCTTC
TRBJ2-7,TRBV7-8,-,TRBD2,CASSLGFRAGGSLREQYF,TGTGCCAGCAGCTTAGGATTTAGAGCGGGAGGGTCCCTACGAGAGCAGTACTTC
TRBJ1-3,TRBV6-5,-,TRBD1,CASSSDRERDTIYF,TGTGCCAGCAGTTCGGACAGGGAGCGAGACACCATATATTTT
TRBJ2-6,TRBV30,few,TRBD1,CAWSVWDRGSGANVLTF,TGTGCCTGGAGTGTATGGGACAGGGGATCTGGGGCCAACGTCCTGACTTTC
TRBJ2-5,TRBV5-4,-,TRBD1,CASSGPGQDKETQYF,TGTGCCAGCAGCGGACCGGGACAGGATAAAGAGACCCAGTACTTC
TRBJ1-2,TRBV29-1,-,-,CSVEWRERYGYTF,TGCAGCGTTGAATGGAGGGAGCGCTATGGCTACACCTTC
TRBJ2-5,TRBV11-3,-,TRBD2,CASSSYLGLVGETQYF,TGTGCCAGCAGCTCATATCTCGGACTAGTCGGAGAGACCCAGTACTTC
TRBJ2-7,TRBV5-1,-,TRBD1,CASSPGDRGYEQYF,TGCGCCAGCAGCCCGGGGGACAGGGGCTACGAGCAGTACTTC
TRBJ1-1,TRBV29-1,-,-,CSVSRVGTEAFF,TGCAGCGTGAGCAGGGTAGGCACTGAAGCTTTCTTT
TRBJ2-1,TRBV6-4,medium-sized,-,CASRKWGELYNEQFF,TGTGCCAGCAGAAAGTGGGGAGAGCTCTACAATGAGCAGTTCTTC
TRBJ1-2,TRBV10-3,-,TRBD1,CAISEGTANYGYTF,TGTGCCATCAGTGAGGGGACAGCTAACTATGGCTACACCTTC
TRBJ1-5,TRBV5-4,once,-,CASSTGGLNQPQHF,TGTGCCAGCAGCACCGGGGGGCTCAATCAGCCCCAGCATTTT
TRBJ2-7,TRBV5-1,once,-,CASSSTGNGEQYF,TGCGCCAGCAGCTCCACAGGGAATGGGGAGCAGTACTTC
TRBJ1-2,TRBV6-1,many,TRBD1,CAITGGGDGYTF,TGTGCCATCACAGGGGGCGGGGATGGCTACACCTTC
TRBJ2-3,TRBV10-3,-,TRBD1,CAIRPGQGPSTDTQYF,TGTGCCATCAGACCAGGACAGGGGCCCTCTACAGATACGCAGTATTTT
TRBJ2-2,TRBV7-9,few,-,CASSLAPGTGELFF,TGTGCCAGCAGCTTAGCCCCGGGCACCGGGGAGCTGTTTTTT
TRBJ2-7,TRBV7-2,-,-,CASSNTYEQYF,TGTGCCAGCAGCAATACCTACGAGCAGTACTTC
TRBJ1-2,TRBV5-6,-,TRBD1,CASSFPGQGTYGYTF,TGTGCCAGCAGCTTTCCGGGACAGGGGACCTATGGCTACACCTTC
TRBJ2-7,TRBV15,once,TRBD2,CATSRSGSYSYEQYF,TGTGCCACCAGCAGAAGCGGGAGCTACTCCTACGAGCAGTACTTC
TRBJ1-1,TRBV2,-,TRBD1,CASSDRGTTEAFF,TGTGCCAGCAGCGACAGGGGGACGACTGAAGCTTTCTTT
TRBJ2-1,TRBV9,once,TRBD2,CASSALLAGGSNEQFF,TGTGCCAGCAGCGCTTTACTAGCGGGAGGGAGCAATGAGCAGTTCTTC
TRBJ1-2,TRBV10-3,once,-,CAISESADYGYTF,TGTGCCATCAGTGAGTCGGCTGACTATGGCTACACCTTC
TRBJ1-5,TRBV7-2,-,-,CASSLMRGLNQPQHF,TGTGCCAGCAGCTTAATGAGAGGGCTCAATCAGCCCCAGCATTTT
TRBJ1-3,TRBV5-4,-,TRBD1,CASSGDRANTIYF,TGTGCCAGCAGCGGGGACAGGGCCAACACCATATATTTT
TRBJ1-6,TRBV7-2,-,-,CASSQPGSPLHF,TGTGCCAGCAGCCAACCAGGGTCACCCCTCCACTTT
TRBJ1-2,TRBV27,-,TRBD1,CASSRTGAAFYYGYTF,TGTGCCAGCAGCCGGACAGGGGCGGCCTTTTACTATGGCTACACCTTC
TRBJ2-7,TRBV14,-,-,CASSQDGGFYF,TGTGCCAGCAGCCAAGATGGGGGGTTTTACTTC
TRBJ2-7,TRBV6-1,-,TRBD1,CASIDRGLDEQYF,TGTGCCAGCATAGACAGGGGGCTCGACGAGCAGTACTTC
TRBJ2-7,TRBV12-5,-,-,CASGFGHHLTFSSYEQYF,TGTGCTAGTGGTTTCGGTCACCATTTAACGTTCTCGTCCTACGAGCAGTACTTC
TRBJ1-1,TRBV13,-,TRBD1,CASSLAGGGTEAFF,TGTGCCAGCAGCTTAGCAGGGGGTGGCACTGAAGCTTTCTTT
TRBJ1-1,TRBV29-1,-,TRBD1,CSVGGTGMNTEAFF,TGCAGCGTTGGGGGGACAGGGATGAACACTGAAGCTTTCTTT
TRBJ2-1,TRBV10-1,-,-,CASRRPSGWPPYNEQFF,TGCGCCAGCAGGCGCCCCAGCGGGTGGCCCCCCTACAATGAGCAGTTCTTC
TRBJ2-7,TRBV6-5,-,-,CASSSGMTYEQYF,TGTGCCAGCAGTTCAGGAATGACCTACGAGCAGTACTTC
TRBJ2-1,TRBV9,-,TRBD2,CASSVWSGGYNEQFF,TGTGCCAGCAGCGTATGGAGCGGGGGCTACAATGAGCAGTTCTTC